These 32 T cell receptor beta chains originate from one sample sequenced in a study of shared clonotypes between healthy human individuals. Repertoires were generated with immunoSEQ multiplex PCR, while TCRdb's copy carries only in-frame clones and drops some. The table has 400,000 to 600,000 clones, about 96% seen once; the top ten hold about 0.067%. The sequencing input was naive CD4+ T cells sorted from blood. Regarding subset: CD45RA+ positively selected. Receptors originate from a young woman in good health.

In DNA form, the CDR3 reads TGCGCCAGCAGCTTGCAGGGGGTAGCGAACACTGAAGCTTTCTTT. This gives the protein CASSLQGVANTEAFF. J is TRBJ1-1 and V is TRBV5-1; TRBD1 agrees at 7 bases. Germline trimming cut 1 base from V and 1 base from J; bases unmatched to any gene: 4. The germline V gene encodes CDR1 SGHRS and CDR2 YFSETQ. The CDR3 contains 15 residues.

The rearrangement links TRBV7-2 to TRBJ2-7; D is ambiguous. V was cut by 0 bases and J by 5 bases, with 14 bases left in between. From germline, CDR1 is SGHTA and CDR2 FQGNSA. The CDR3 runs to 15 residues. Written as DNA, the CDR3 is TGTGCCAGCAGCTTAGCGGTCCACCGAGTGAACGAGCAGTACTTC. Protein product: CASSLAVHRVNEQYF.

The genes are TRBV27 and TRBJ2-1; 13 nucleotides align to TRBD2. Trimming cost V 5 bases and J 10 bases; bases outside gene matches: 11. This CDR3 comprises 16 residues. Germline values: CDR1 MNHEY, CDR2 SMNVEV (reference sequence). The CDR3 sequence: CASSPRGTSGVREQFF. The CDR3 nucleotides read TGTGCCAGCAGTCCCCGGGGGACTAGCGGGGTCCGGGAGCAGTTCTTC.

The chain employs TRBV7-9 and TRBJ1-5; TRBD1 agrees at 8 bases. Trimming took 5 bases from V and 2 from J; bases not matched to a gene: 5. This CDR3 spans 15 amino acids. Germline V gives CDR1 SEHNR, CDR2 FQNEAQ (reference sequence). The CDR3 spells CASSPDRAGNQPQHF. The DNA of the CDR3 is TGTGCCAGCAGCCCGGACAGGGCTGGCAATCAGCCCCAGCATTTT.

The chain is built from TRBV7-9 and TRBJ2-3, with D hard to call. The length of the CDR3 is 14 residues. Germline CDR1 is SEHNR and CDR2 is FQNEAQ (reference sequence). V was clipped by 5 bases and J by 2 bases, with 11 bases between them. The CDR3, as DNA: TGTGCCAGCAGCCCCGTGGGGTCCACAGATACGCAGTATTTT. It translates to CASSPVGSTDTQYF.

The V gene is TRBV5-1, the J gene TRBJ2-5; D may be TRBD2 (5 bases). The J call may not be correct, given that the DNA end is closer to TRBJ2-7. Germline V gene data show CDR1 as SGHRS and CDR2 as YFSETQ. The CDR3 loop spans 14 amino acids. In DNA form, the CDR3 reads TGCGCCAGCAGCTTGGTGGGGAGCTCCTACGAGCAGTACTTC. This codes for CASSLVGSSYEQYF.

The chain has TRBV25-1 and TRBJ2-7; TRBD2 matches at 10 bases. The CDR3 totals 15 residues. The trim removed 2 bases at V and 5 bases at J, leaving 6 bases unmatched. CDR1 and CDR2 (germline): MGHDK, SYGVNS. The CDR3 coding sequence is TGTGCCAGCAGTGAAGCACTAGCGGGATTAGACGAGCAGTACTTC. As protein: CASSEALAGLDEQYF.

V is TRBV28 and J is TRBJ1-5; 8 bases line up with TRBD1. Losses at the gene ends were 7 bases for V and 5 bases for J; bases not matched to a gene: 7. Germline V CDR1 and CDR2: MDHEN, SYDVKM. The CDR3 is 14 residues long. CDR3 bases: TGTGCCAGCATACCTCCAGGGGGCTATCAGCCCCAGCATTTT. It codes for CASIPPGGYQPQHF.

The J gene is TRBJ2-2, the V gene TRBV2; maybe TRBD2 (5 bases). With 7 bases removed from V and 0 bases from J, the gap between germline ends came to 9 bases. The CDR3 extends over 14 amino acids. The germline CDR1 and CDR2 sequences are SNHLY and FYNNEI. CDR3 nucleotide sequence: TGTGCCAGCAAAGAGCGGACGAACACCGGGGAGCTGTTTTTT. Amino acids: CASKERTNTGELFF.

The V call is TRBV19, the J call TRBJ1-5; 8 positions agree with TRBD1. Losses at the gene ends were 6 bases for V and 2 bases for J; bases not matched to a gene: 9. Looked up from germline, CDR1 is LNHDA and CDR2 is SQIVND (reference sequence). The CDR3 totals 16 residues. The CDR3 sequence: CASSLAGGWGNQPQHF. The CDR3 DNA sequence: TGTGCCAGTAGCCTAGCAGGGGGCTGGGGCAATCAGCCCCAGCATTTT.

The gene calls are TRBV7-2 and TRBJ1-2, with D tentatively TRBD1 (6 bases). CDR3 length: 15 amino acids. Germline V lookup: CDR1 SGHTA, CDR2 FQGNSA. The V and J ends lost 4 bases and 4 bases respectively, with 16 bases between them. The CDR3 protein is CASSSAGDRIYGYTF. The DNA for the CDR3 is TGTGCCAGCAGCTCTGCAGGGGACCGAATCTATGGCTACACCTTC.

The V gene is TRBV25-1, the J gene TRBJ1-1; D may be TRBD1 (5 bases). CDR1 MGHDK and CDR2 SYGVNS come from the germline V gene. V shed 4 bases and J shed 3 bases, with 15 bases lying between them. This CDR3 contains 15 residues. The CDR3 DNA reads as TGTGCCAGCAGTGTTTGGACGGGGCGGGACACTGAAGCTTTCTTT. Its protein product is CASSVWTGRDTEAFF. The complete variable domain, with remaining parts taken from reference TRBV25-1 and TRBJ1-1, reads EADIYQTPRYLVIGTGKKITLECSQTMGHDKMYWYQQDPGMELHLIHYSYGVNSTEKGDLSSESTVSRIRTEHFPLTLESARPSHTSQYLCASSVWTGRDTEAFFGQGTRLTVV.

This chain links TRBV6-5 with TRBJ2-7; possible D gene TRBD2, 7 bases. Germline CDR1 reads MNHEY; CDR2 reads SVGAGI. The V and J ends lost 6 bases and 2 bases respectively, with 14 bases between them. The CDR3 is made up of 14 amino acids. This CDR3 is CASSQRGAPYEQYF. In nucleotides, the CDR3 is TGTGCCAGCAGCCAACGGGGGGCCCCCTACGAGCAGTACTTC.

The rearrangement links TRBV11-1 to TRBJ2-5; 11 nucleotides agree with TRBD1. CDR1 and CDR2 from the germline V gene are SGHAT and FQDESV (reference sequence). The CDR3 extends over 17 amino acids. V was pared by 5 bases and J by 5 bases, with 13 bases of the junction left unmatched. The CDR3 coding sequence is TGTGCCAGCAGCCGTAGCGGCCGGGACAGGGGGTTGGAGACCCAGTACTTC. Its protein product is CASSRSGRDRGLETQYF.

The V call is TRBV7-3, the J call TRBJ1-1; 9 nucleotides line up with TRBD1. Germline loops: CDR1 SGHTA, CDR2 FQGTGA. The CDR3 is 21 residues long. V lost 3 bases to trimming and J lost 3 bases; unmatched junction nucleotides: 23. The CDR3 nucleotides are TGTGCCAGCAGCTTTGGGCCATTAACGGGAGGACCGGGACAGGGCTACACTGAAGCTTTCTTT. This sequence encodes CASSFGPLTGGPGQGYTEAFF. Together with reference TRBV7-3 and TRBJ1-1, the CDR3 gives the full variable domain: GAGVSQTPSNKVTEKGKYVELRCDPISGHTALYWYRQSLGQGPEFLIYFQGTGAADDSGLPNDRFFAVRPEGSVSTLKIQRTERGDSAVYLCASSFGPLTGGPGQGYTEAFFGQGTRLTVV.

As to this clone: This specimen includes other DNA sequences encoding the same CDR3. The V and J genes are TRBV11-2 and TRBJ2-7, with 10 bases matching TRBD1. CDR1 is SGHAT and CDR2 is FQNNGV in the germline V gene. The junction had 9 bases not matched to a gene; V was cut back by 5 bases and J by 5 bases. The length of the CDR3 is 15 residues. The chain's CDR3 is CASSRPGTGADEQYF. DNA of the CDR3: TGTGCCAGCAGCCGCCCCGGGACAGGGGCCGACGAGCAGTACTTC.

The chain employs TRBV10-1 and TRBJ1-1; maybe TRBD1 (5 bases). CDR1 and CDR2 from the germline V gene are WNHNN and SYGVQD (reference sequence). The CDR3 runs to 15 residues. V lost 3 bases to trimming and J lost 1 base, with 12 bases between them. The CDR3 DNA sequence: TGCGCCAGCAGTGATTCCGGGACTTCGAACACTGAAGCTTTCTTT. Its protein product is CASSDSGTSNTEAFF.

The CDR3 region is CASSLDLAVSYEQYF. DNA of the CDR3: TGTGCCAGCAGCTTAGATCTAGCGGTCTCCTACGAGCAGTACTTC. This chain joins TRBV11-2 and TRBJ2-7, with 7 bases lining up with TRBD2. The junction had 2 bases not matched to a gene; V was cut back by 0 bases and J by 0 bases. The CDR3 is made up of 15 amino acids. CDR1 is SGHAT, CDR2 FQNNGV, per germline. Combining the CDR3 with reference TRBV11-2 and TRBJ2-7 gives the whole variable domain EAGVAQSPRYKIIEKRQSVAFWCNPISGHATLYWYQQILGQGPKLLIQFQNNGVVDDSQLPKDRFSAERLKGVDSTLKIQPAKLEDSAVYLCASSLDLAVSYEQYFGPGTRLTVT.

The gene calls are TRBV6-6 and TRBJ1-1, with D perhaps matching TRBD1 (5 bases). CDR1 is MNHNY and CDR2 is SVGAGI in the germline V gene (reference sequence). V lost 0 bases and J 7 bases, leaving 12 bases between the germline ends. This CDR3 region has 14 residues. The CDR3 nucleotides read TGTGCCAGCAGTTACTCTAGAGGGACGGGTGAAGCTTTCTTT. Translation: CASSYSRGTGEAFF.

The V gene is TRBV28, the J gene TRBJ2-7, with D maybe TRBD1 (5 bases). The germline gives CDR1 MDHEN, CDR2 SYDVKM. The CDR3 is 16 amino acids. The V end was cut by 3 bases, the J end by 0 bases, with 15 bases between. The CDR3 coding sequence is TGTGCCAGCAGTTTTAAGTATCTGGGGCCCTCCTACGAGCAGTACTTC. This encodes CASSFKYLGPSYEQYF.

This clone was found once. The chain links TRBV28 to TRBJ1-5, with a tentative D call TRBD1 (5 bases). CDR3 length: 14 amino acids. The ends were cut back, 9 bases at V and 3 bases at J, with 15 bases in the middle. Per the germline V gene, CDR1 is MDHEN and CDR2 is SYDVKM. The DNA of the CDR3 is TGTGCCAGTCACCCCGGGGGAATCAATCAGCCCCAGCATTTT. Translated, it gives CASHPGGINQPQHF. The full variable domain, its missing parts supplied by reference TRBV28 and TRBJ1-5, is DVKVTQSSRYLVKRTGEKVFLECVQDMDHENMFWYRQDPGLGLRLIYFSYDVKMKEKGDIPEGYSVSREKKERFSLILESASTNQTSMYLCASHPGGINQPQHFGDGTRLSIL.

The rearrangement joins TRBV4-1 to TRBJ1-3, with D unresolved. Germline loops: CDR1 MGHRA, CDR2 YSYEKL. The CDR3 loop spans 18 amino acids. V was pared by 1 base and J by 0 bases, with 16 bases between. The CDR3 nucleotides read TGCGCCAGCAGCCAAGTTCGGTTACAATCCAACTCTGGAAACACCATATATTTT. Its protein product is CASSQVRLQSNSGNTIYF.

This sequence joins TRBV2 and TRBJ1-1, with D tentatively TRBD1 (5 bases). Germline assignment: CDR1 SNHLY and CDR2 FYNNEI. This CDR3 comprises 13 residues. The V gene lost 11 bases and the J gene lost 3 bases, with 16 bases spanning the gap. The CDR3 here is CAGRAGRYTEAFF. The CDR3 coding sequence is TGTGCCGGTCGGGCAGGGAGGTACACTGAAGCTTTCTTT.

This clone came up a few times. The rearrangement joins TRBV6-5 to TRBJ1-3, with unresolved D. The CDR3 spans 14 residues. Trimming took off 0 bases at V and 7 bases at J, with 10 bases between the two ends. CDR1 MNHEY and CDR2 SVGAGI come from the germline V gene. The CDR3 bases are TGTGCCAGCAGTTACTCGATCCTGGGGAACACCATATATTTT. Its translation is CASSYSILGNTIYF.

The chain recombines TRBV11-2 with TRBJ1-6, with D uncertain. This CDR3 has 14 residues. Between the trimmed V and J ends, which lost 1 base and 8 bases, there was a span of 9 bases. The germline V gene has CDR1 SGHAT and CDR2 FQNNGV. The CDR3 nucleotides are TGTGCCAGCAGCTTAGGAGGTGTTGATTCACCCCTCCACTTT. This gives the protein CASSLGGVDSPLHF.

This sequence joins TRBV5-4 and TRBJ2-5; the match to TRBD2 covers 9 bases. Trimming removed 4 bases from V and 5 bases from J; junction bases left unmatched: 12. CDR1 is SGHNT and CDR2 is YYREEE in the germline V gene (reference sequence). The CDR3 has 16 amino acids. CDR3 coding DNA: TGTGCCAGCAGCCCACGGTTAGCGGGAGAGATTGAGACCCAGTACTTC. Protein: CASSPRLAGEIETQYF.

The genes are TRBV6-6 and TRBJ1-4; 8 bases agree with TRBD1. Germline lookup yields CDR1 MNHNY and CDR2 SVGAGI (reference sequence). V dropped 5 bases and J dropped 6; count of bases not matched to a gene: 11. This CDR3 region has 16 residues. The CDR3 loop is CASSRAGGAGDEKLFF. The CDR3 DNA reads TGTGCCAGCAGTAGGGCAGGGGGCGCCGGGGATGAAAAACTGTTTTTT.

The gene calls are TRBV7-3 and TRBJ2-1; TRBD2 might be the D (5 bases). V lost 5 bases and J lost 0, with 14 bases in between. The CDR3 is 16 amino acids. The V gene's germline CDR1 is SGHTA and CDR2 FQGTGA. The CDR3 DNA is TGTGCCAGCAGCATGCTAAGCGGTAGCTCCTACAATGAGCAGTTCTTC. Its protein product is CASSMLSGSSYNEQFF.

V is TRBV29-1 and J is TRBJ2-4, with D tentatively TRBD2 (5 bases). V dropped 4 bases and J dropped 1 base, with 17 bases sitting between them. From germline, CDR1 is SQVTM and CDR2 ANQGSEA. This CDR3 region has 16 residues. CDR3 sequence reads: CSVVATLLGAKNIQYF. In DNA form, the CDR3 reads TGCAGCGTTGTAGCGACGCTCTTGGGGGCCAAAAACATTCAGTACTTC.

The gene calls are TRBV6-4 and TRBJ2-6, with TRBD1 identical over 7 bases. Germline V gives CDR1 MRHNA, CDR2 SNTAGT. V lost 6 bases, J lost 0 bases, and 8 bases stayed unmatched. This CDR3 contains 17 residues. Here the CDR3 reads CASSPGQDHSGANVLTF. CDR3 sequence (DNA): TGTGCCAGCAGCCCAGGACAGGACCACTCTGGGGCCAACGTCCTGACTTTC.

This clone has just a few counts. The chain recombines TRBV18 with TRBJ1-5; D not resolved. Germline V lookup: CDR1 KGHSH, CDR2 LQKENI. The CDR3 extends over 15 amino acids. V lost 0 bases and J lost 5, with 11 bases in between. This CDR3 is CASSPPSGADQPQHF. The CDR3 DNA is TGTGCCAGCTCACCACCGTCGGGCGCGGATCAGCCCCAGCATTTT.

The rearrangement joins TRBV5-1 to TRBJ1-2; D uncertain. CDR3 size: 16 residues. Germline assignment: CDR1 SGHRS and CDR2 YFSETQ. The germline V and J ends were trimmed by 4 bases and 3 bases, with 19 bases remaining between them. The chain's CDR3 is CASSNNMRRSYYGYTF. The CDR3 region has the DNA TGCGCCAGCAGCAACAACATGAGGAGGTCCTACTATGGCTACACCTTC.